This TCR beta chain came from a study of identical twins. Study conclusions and caveats: In monozygotic twins, models underestimated the sharing of out-of-frame TCR alpha. Insertions ran lower in abundant cord blood beta clonotypes, though not in memory repertoires.

TCRdb passed the 5' RACE reads through MiXCR, listing each CDR3 protein once. The table has some 460,000 distinct CDR3 sequences, 14% seen once. The length of the CDR3 is 16 residues. V was pared by 4 bases and J by 0 bases, with 14 bases between. Germline values: CDR1 LGHDT, CDR2 YNNKEL (reference sequence). This clonotype has ten or more counts. Its antigen is unknown. Every donor was a healthy Caucasian. The same specimen was also included in a second study, on yellow fever vaccine responses in identical twins.

Specimen: CD4+ T cells sorted from blood. The clonotype originates from a woman between 18 and 30 years old in good health. V usage is TRBV3-1 and J usage is TRBJ2-3; D unresolved. CDR3 in DNA: TGTGCCAGCAGCCCTCGTCAGCAGTCTAGCACAGATACGCAGTATTTT. It specifies CASSPRQQSSTDTQYF.